This TCR beta chain was sequenced for a study of shared clonotypes between healthy human individuals. Study observations and caveats: Read depth was anticipated to influence clonotype sharing among donors. Sampling involved blood alone; tissue repertoires likely differ.

As to this clone: Its target is unknown.

Replicate PCRs run on sorted subsets employed approximately 180 ng DNA, 30,000 to 35,000 T cell genomes. The method was immunoSEQ multiplex PCR; TCRdb's version includes in-frame clones alone and lacks a portion of them. The table includes about 640,000 clones, about three quarters detected once. CDR1 is SQVTM, CDR2 ANQGSEA, per germline. The CDR3 spans 14 residues. Losses at the gene ends were 6 bases for V and 7 bases for J; bases not matched to a gene: 13. Everyone who donated was a Caucasian adult who lived in Nashville, Tennessee. The chain joins TRBV29-1 to TRBJ2-5, with 8 bases identical to TRBD1. What was sequenced was memory CD4+ T cells sorted from blood. Stated subset: CD45RA-negative fraction. The sequence was collected from a woman aged 30 to 39 in good health. CDR3 in DNA: TGCAGCGTAGCCACGACAGGGGCTACGAGGACCCAGTACTTC. The encoded protein is CSVATTGATRTQYF. The full variable domain, its missing parts supplied by reference TRBV29-1 and TRBJ2-5, is SAVISQKPSRDICQRGTSLTIQCQVDSQVTMMFWYRQQPGQSLTLIATANQGSEATYESGFVIDKFPISRPNLTFSTLTVSNMSPEDSSIYLCSVATTGATRTQYFGPGTRLLVL.